A single sample is the source of the 5 T cell receptor beta chains below, sequenced in a study of CD8 T cells in Susac syndrome. The authors reverse transcribed roughly 0.5 to 1 ug RNA with random hexamers. Each CDR3 protein is one row after TCRdb ran MiXCR on the immunoSEQ multiplex PCR reads. This table holds some 190,000 distinct CDR3 sequences, approximately 94% found once. The sequencing input was CD4+ T cells from PBMCs. These receptors all stem from a human donor in good health.

The chain recombines TRBV5-4 with TRBJ2-3, with a possible D match to TRBD2 (5 bases). CDR3 length equals 15 residues. Trimming left V 1 base short and J 3 bases short, with 12 bases between. Per the germline V gene, CDR1 is SGHNT and CDR2 is YYREEE (reference sequence). In nucleotides, the CDR3 is TGTGCCAGCAGCTTGAGCGGACTCGGGACAGATACGCAGTATTTT. It encodes CASSLSGLGTDTQYF.

The J gene is TRBJ1-1, the V gene TRBV9; a weak D match, TRBD1 (6 bases). V lost 4 bases, J lost 6 bases, and 19 bases lay in between. The CDR3 consists of 15 residues. The germline gives CDR1 SGDLS, CDR2 YYNGEE. This chain's CDR3 is CASSLKTGGDSEAFF. Here the CDR3 DNA reads TGTGCCAGCAGCCTTAAGACAGGTGGGGACTCTGAAGCTTTCTTT.

The rearrangement links TRBV7-9 to TRBJ1-6; D might be TRBD1 (5 bases). This CDR3 region has 15 residues. V was shortened by 1 base and J by 7 bases, with 11 bases between the two germline ends. Germline CDR1 reads SEHNR; CDR2 reads FQNEAQ (reference sequence). The CDR3 DNA is TGTGCCAGCAGCTTAGGGGACCGGGAGAATTCACCCCTCCACTTT. It translates to CASSLGDRENSPLHF.

The chain recombines TRBV7-3 with TRBJ2-5, with D tentatively TRBD2 (6 bases). V was trimmed by 1 base and J by 1 base, leaving 7 bases between them. The germline CDR1 and CDR2 sequences are SGHTA and FQGTGA. This CDR3 comprises 14 residues. The CDR3 DNA reads as TGTGCCAGCAGCTTAAACGGGGGCCAAGAGACCCAGTACTTC. This translates into CASSLNGGQETQYF.

The chain is built from TRBV29-1 and TRBJ2-1, with TRBD1 identical over 8 bases. Trimming cost V 6 bases and J 10 bases; bases outside gene matches: 8. The V gene's germline CDR1 is SQVTM and CDR2 ANQGSEA. The CDR3 contains 12 residues. The CDR3 coding sequence is TGCAGCGTCCAACAGGGGGTTTTCGAGCAGTTCTTC. Encoded protein: CSVQQGVFEQFF.